This T cell receptor beta chain originates from a study of technical replicates of blood from a few donors. The table came from immunoSEQ multiplex PCR; TCRdb's copy has only in-frame clones and leaves some out. The table records under 95,000 clones, roughly 94% of them present only once. The CDR3 runs 18 residues. Germline V gene sequence: CDR1 LGHNT, CDR2 FRNRAP. After removal of 0 bases from V and 1 base from J, the junction contained 8 bases not matched to a gene. The sequenced sample consisted of T cells isolated from PBMCs. V usage is TRBV12-5 and J usage is TRBJ1-3, with 8 bases matching TRBD1. The TCR originated in a human donor in good health. The CDR3 is CASGLVRTGLISGNTIYF. DNA of the CDR3: TGTGCTAGTGGTTTGGTAAGGACAGGGTTGATTTCTGGAAACACCATATATTTT.